One sample yielded the 20 T cell receptor beta chains listed below, sequenced in a study of T cells in Graves' hyperthyroidism and ophthalmopathy. TCR beta CDR3 regions were amplified from RNA transcripts. The study used the HTBI primer set for a first-round RT-PCR of the TCR CDR3. One entry per CDR3 protein results from TCRdb running MiXCR on the multiplex PCR reads. The sample carries about 840,000 distinct CDR3 sequences, 38% recorded once. Material: blood. These receptors came from a man between 18 and 35 years old with Graves' hyperthyroidism.

J is TRBJ2-7 and V is TRBV12-3 or TRBV12-4, with D possibly called TRBD1 or TRBD2 (5 bases each). Trimming pared 4 bases from V and 2 bases from J, leaving 12 bases between. The CDR3 has 14 amino acids. The CDR3 DNA reads as TGTGCCAGCAGTTCCCGGGACGTACCCTACGAGCAGTACTTC. Translated, it gives CASSSRDVPYEQYF.

This clonotype was counted at least ten times. The V gene is TRBV7-9, the J gene TRBJ1-6; D is perhaps TRBD1 (5 bases). Germline V gene lookup returns CDR1 SEHNR and CDR2 FQNEAQ (reference sequence). V was cut by 1 base and J by 8 bases, with 9 bases left in between. The CDR3 totals 14 residues. The CDR3 DNA reads TGTGCCAGCAGCTTAGAAGGGGAGGATTCACCCCTCCACTTT. Translating it yields CASSLEGEDSPLHF.

There are many counts of this clonotype. This CDR3 is CASSVGTGNTEAFF. The CDR3 DNA reads TGTGCCAGCAGCGTCGGGACAGGGAACACTGAAGCTTTCTTT. This chain links TRBV9 with TRBJ1-1; TRBD1 aligns across 8 bases. The ends lost 2 bases at V and 1 base at J; junction bases unmatched: 1. The CDR3 is 14 amino acids. Germline CDR1 reads SGDLS; CDR2 reads YYNGEE.

This clonotype was observed once. The V gene is TRBV7-9, the J gene TRBJ1-3, with D perhaps matching TRBD1 (5 bases). Trimming cost V 5 bases and J 3 bases, with 11 bases left between them. In germline, CDR1 is SEHNR, CDR2 FQNEAQ (reference sequence). CDR3 length equals 14 residues. The CDR3 DNA is TGTGCCAGCAGCCGAGGGACCGTTGGAAACACCATATATTTT. Translation gives CASSRGTVGNTIYF.

This clonotype has more than one count but fewer than ten. V usage is TRBV19 and J usage is TRBJ1-5, with D possibly matching TRBD1 (6 bases). CDR3 size: 17 residues. The V and J ends lost 3 bases and 0 bases respectively, with 15 bases between them. Germline V gene data show CDR1 as LNHDA and CDR2 as SQIVND (reference sequence). The CDR3 here is CASSIRGSGYSNQPQHF. The CDR3 DNA follows: TGTGCCAGTAGTATCAGGGGCTCAGGATATAGCAATCAGCCCCAGCATTTT.

The rearrangement links TRBV9 to TRBJ1-1; D is undetermined. The CDR3 length is 13 residues. Trimming removed 4 bases at V and 7 bases at J, with 14 bases between. Germline CDR1 reads SGDLS; CDR2 reads YYNGEE. The CDR3 reads CASSRGEGSEAFF. The DNA for the CDR3 is TGTGCCAGCAGCCGGGGTGAAGGTAGTGAAGCTTTCTTT.

This clonotype showed up just a few times. The chain joins TRBV3-1 to TRBJ1-1; tentative D call: TRBD1 (5 bases). CDR3 length equals 14 residues. The germline V gene encodes CDR1 LGHDT and CDR2 YNNKEL (reference sequence). Trimming took 4 bases from V and 2 from J, leaving 11 bases between them. The DNA for the CDR3 is TGTGCCAGCAGCCCCTTGAGGGGTAACACTGAAGCTTTCTTT. Translation: CASSPLRGNTEAFF.

This clonotype came up many times. This chain links TRBV29-1 with TRBJ2-2, with 7 nucleotides matching TRBD1. Trimming removed 4 bases from V and 1 base from J; junction bases left unmatched: 3. From germline, CDR1 is SQVTM and CDR2 ANQGSEA. The length of the CDR3 is 14 residues. The CDR3 DNA sequence: TGCAGCGTTGTGGACAGGCAGAACACCGGGGAGCTGTTTTTT. This sequence encodes CSVVDRQNTGELFF.

The DNA for the CDR3 is TGTGCCAGCTCAGGGCAGGGTGAGTGGCCCCAGCATTTT. Its protein product is CASSGQGEWPQHF. This sequence joins TRBV18 and TRBJ1-5; a weak D match, TRBD1 (5 bases). V lost 5 bases to trimming and J lost 9 bases, with 14 bases between them. This CDR3 is 13 amino acids long. CDR1 and CDR2 (germline): KGHSH, LQKENI.

The chain uses TRBV7-2 and TRBJ2-5; unclear D gene. Between the trimmed V and J ends, which lost 5 bases and 1 base, there was a span of 11 bases. The CDR3 consists of 14 residues. Germline CDR1 SGHTA, CDR2 FQGNSA. The CDR3 nucleotides read TGTGCCAGCAGCCCACCCCCGCCCCAAGAGACCCAGTACTTC. Amino acid sequence: CASSPPPPQETQYF.

This clonotype has just a few counts. The genes are TRBV13 and TRBJ1-6; D not certain. Trimming stripped 11 bases from V and 5 bases from J, with 10 bases between. Germline V gene lookup returns CDR1 PRHDT and CDR2 FYEKMQ (reference sequence). The CDR3 loop spans 12 amino acids. This CDR3 is CASGTHNSPLHF. As DNA, the CDR3 is TGTGCCTCAGGAACCCATAATTCACCCCTCCACTTT.

Remarks on this clonotype: The junction departs from germline at one end; a sequencing error may be responsible. The rearrangement uses TRBV12-3 or TRBV12-4 and TRBJ1-2; D uncertain. The CDR3 is 13 residues long. CDR3 coding DNA: TGTGCCAGCAGTGAAGCCTCCATGGATGGCTGCACCTTC. It codes for CASSEASMDGCTF.

A note on this clonotype: Since the CDR3 does not end with the conserved phenylalanine or tryptophan, this likely comes from a read error. The DNA is left out, because the CDR3 cannot be placed on it with certainty; the CDR3 is given as TCRdb lists it. The chain has TRBV2 and TRBJ2-5; the table calls TRBD2, which could not be checked here. Germline-derived CDR1 and CDR2 are SNHLY and FYNNEI. The CDR3 comprises 13 residues, both ends counted. Here the CDR3 reads CASSEAVLAGVVT.

The chain couples TRBV12-3 or TRBV12-4 to TRBJ1-2; 7 positions match TRBD1. The CDR3 has 15 residues. Trimming at V came to 8 bases and at J to 8 bases, leaving 17 bases not matched to a gene. Here the CDR3 DNA reads TGTGCCAGCTGGACTCGGGTCAGGGGGAGAAAGGGCTACACCTTC. Its protein is CASWTRVRGRKGYTF.

The chain is built from TRBV20-1 and TRBJ2-7, with 9 bases that match TRBD1. Trimming at V came to 3 bases and at J to 4 bases, leaving 13 bases not matched to a gene. The V gene's germline CDR1 is DFQATT and CDR2 SNEGSKA (reference sequence). There are 16 residues in the CDR3. The CDR3 DNA follows: TGCAGTGCTAGTCCTCTCTGGGGACAGGGCCCATACGAGCAGTACTTC. It codes for CSASPLWGQGPYEQYF.

With regard to this clonotype: It may be a read error: a sequence one base away is much more abundant. V gene TRBV4-1 combines with J gene TRBJ2-5; 7 bases are a match to TRBD2. The CDR3 is made up of 14 amino acids. Germline-derived CDR1 and CDR2 are MGHRA and YSYEKL. The CDR3 DNA reads TGCGCCAGCAGCCAAGGGTCGGGGGGAGAGACCCAGCACTTC. Translated: CASSQGSGGETQHF.

Comment on this clonotype: A much larger clone differs from this one at a single base, so this may be a read error. The V gene is TRBV2, the J gene TRBJ2-7, with D hard to call. This CDR3 is 13 amino acids long. V was cut by 8 bases and J by 2 bases, with 13 bases left in between. Germline lookup yields CDR1 SNHLY and CDR2 FYNNEI. CDR3 nucleotide sequence: TGTGCCAGCCAAGATCGCACTGCCTACGAGCAGTACTTC. This translates into CASQDRTAYEQYF.

The chain is built from TRBV20-1 and TRBJ2-7; TRBD1 aligns across 8 bases. Germline lookup yields CDR1 DFQATT and CDR2 SNEGSKA (reference sequence). With V trimmed by 4 bases and J by 2 bases, 10 bases remained unmatched. The CDR3 runs 15 residues. The chain's CDR3 is CSATGQGPSPYEQYF. Written as DNA, the CDR3 is TGCAGTGCTACCGGACAGGGACCCTCACCCTACGAGCAGTACTTC.

This clonotype was seen repeatedly, ten times or more. The chain couples TRBV29-1 to TRBJ2-2, with 7 bases aligning to TRBD2. Trimming removed 6 bases from V and 6 bases from J; junction bases left unmatched: 7. This CDR3 region has 13 residues. Germline-derived CDR1 and CDR2 are SQVTM and ANQGSEA. The CDR3 DNA reads TGCAGCGTGGCTACTAGCGTTTCCGGGGAGCTGTTTTTT. Protein product: CSVATSVSGELFF.

The chain recombines TRBV6-6 with TRBJ1-5; D gene unclear. Trimming shortened V by 5 bases and J by 3 bases, and 11 bases separated the two germline ends. Looked up from germline, CDR1 is MNHNY and CDR2 is SVGAGI (reference sequence). The CDR3 has 14 amino acids. CDR3 nucleotide sequence: TGTGCCAGCAGTCGTGACCTCGTCAATCAGCCCCAGCATTTT. This gives the protein CASSRDLVNQPQHF.